This T cell receptor beta chain was captured by sequencing in a study of T cells of healthy individuals (dated by TCRdb to 2016 to 2019). Library preparation employed 5' RACE. Instrument used: Illumina MiSeq. The public reads were run again by TCRdb, first through fastp at Q25 and then through MiXCR, and only productive beta chains were kept. When rows share a CDR3 protein, they turn into one entry using the most common DNA and genes. This sample comprises 50,000 to 55,000 distinct CDR3 sequences, around 15% of them detected only once. The biggest ten clones account for roughly 16% of the sample. As to this clonotype: There is no known antigen for this receptor. Within one base of it there is no much larger clone, and no base qualities were kept.

Measured from the cysteine to the phenylalanine, the CDR3 is 15 residues long. Only the CDR3 DNA stays, 45 bases, in frame from base 1. CDR1 SGHRS and CDR2 YFSETQ are derived from the germline V gene. V lost 0 bases and J lost 6 bases; the stretch between them is 14 bases long. This TCR came from a human donor in good health. Recombination joined TRBV5-1 with TRBJ2-3; the D gene lacks a confident call. Read as DNA, the sequence is TGCGCCAGCAGCTTGGTGGCCGGGCTTCGGGATACGCAGTATTTT. Its amino acids are CASSLVAGLRDTQYF.